A single sample gave rise to the 24 T cell receptor beta chains below, sequenced in a study of CD8 T cells in Susac syndrome (dated by TCRdb to about 2019). Library generation was performed with the immunoSEQ multiplex PCR assay. RNA was extracted using the RNeasy kit, and about 0.5 to 1 ug of the RNA was reverse transcribed with random hexamers. TCRdb redid the processing of the public reads, applying fastp at Q25 and MiXCR, and retained in-frame beta chains. Every entry covers one CDR3 protein and lists the most common genes and DNA from its rows. For this sample the table gives roughly 130,000 distinct CDR3 sequences, of which roughly 94% were detected only once. Of the sample, about 0.28% falls within the top ten clones. Input material: CD8+ T cells from PBMCs. The source of these receptors is a human donor with Susac syndrome.

The CDR3: CASTLRSWGNGETQYF. CDR3 DNA sequence: TGCGCCAGCACCCTTCGTTCATGGGGGAACGGAGAGACCCAGTACTTC. The rearrangement uses TRBV5-1 and TRBJ2-5; perhaps D is TRBD1 or TRBD2 (5 bases each). V was shortened by 6 bases and J by 4 bases, with 22 bases between the two germline ends. Germline CDR1 and CDR2: SGHRS and YFSETQ. There are 16 residues in the CDR3. The full variable domain, with the rest looked up from reference TRBV5-1 and TRBJ2-5, is KAGVTQTPRYLIKTRGQQVTLSCSPISGHRSVSWYQQTPGQGLQFLFEYFSETQRNKGNFPGRFSGRQFSNSRSEMNVSTLELGDSALYLCASTLRSWGNGETQYFGPGTRLLVL.

This clonotype occurred a few times. This chain connects TRBV5-6 to TRBJ2-3; D uncertain. Germline values: CDR1 SGHDT, CDR2 YYEEEE. V was cut by 0 bases and J by 2 bases, with 4 bases left in between. This CDR3 is 13 amino acids long. The CDR3 here is CASSLGDTDTQYF. The CDR3 DNA follows: TGTGCCAGCAGCTTGGGGGACACAGATACGCAGTATTTT.

The gene calls are TRBV3-1 and TRBJ1-4; maybe TRBD1 (5 bases). Germline lookup yields CDR1 LGHDT and CDR2 YNNKEL (reference sequence). This CDR3 comprises 18 residues. The V gene lost 4 bases and the J gene lost 1 base, with 19 bases spanning the gap. The CDR3 DNA reads TGTGCCAGCAGCCCTACCGGGACGCTAACGGGAACTAATGAAAAACTGTTTTTT. Amino acids: CASSPTGTLTGTNEKLFF.

The chain joins TRBV27 to TRBJ2-5, with D perhaps assigned TRBD1 or TRBD2 (5 bases each). This CDR3 has 14 amino acids. Trimming shortened V by 2 bases and J by 5 bases, and 12 bases separated the two germline ends. Germline CDR1 is MNHEY and CDR2 is SMNVEV (reference sequence). In nucleotides, the CDR3 is TGTGCCAGCAGTTTACCGGGACGGCCGGAGACCCAGTACTTC. Its translation: CASSLPGRPETQYF.

The gene calls are TRBV20-1 and TRBJ2-1; 7 nucleotides match TRBD1. V was pared by 0 bases and J by 3 bases, with 5 bases of the junction left unmatched. This CDR3 is 15 amino acids long. Germline V CDR1 and CDR2: DFQATT, SNEGSKA (reference sequence). CDR3 bases: TGCAGTGCTAGAGACGACAGGGTAGGCTACAATGAGCAGTTCTTC. Encoded protein: CSARDDRVGYNEQFF.

V gene TRBV29-1 combines with J gene TRBJ2-5; D might be TRBD1 or TRBD2, each matching 6 bases. V was cut by 2 bases and J by 5 bases, with 18 bases left in between. Germline values: CDR1 SQVTM, CDR2 ANQGSEA. CDR3 length equals 15 residues. CDR3 region: CSVEYWTAGGETQYF. CDR3 sequence (DNA): TGCAGCGTTGAATACTGGACAGCTGGGGGGGAGACCCAGTACTTC.

V usage is TRBV14 and J usage is TRBJ2-7; 9 bases fit TRBD1. Germline lookup yields CDR1 SGHDN and CDR2 FVKESK. The ends lost 3 bases at V and 2 bases at J; junction bases unmatched: 5. This CDR3 comprises 15 residues. The CDR3 is CASSQDGTGTYEQYF. Here the CDR3 DNA reads TGTGCCAGCAGCCAGGACGGGACAGGGACCTACGAGCAGTACTTC.

In this sample, this clonotype turned up once. The rearrangement links TRBV9 to TRBJ1-5; D not resolved. Trimming removed 3 bases at V and 6 bases at J, with 10 bases between. Germline CDR1 SGDLS, CDR2 YYNGEE. The CDR3 runs 13 residues. The CDR3 nucleotides are TGTGCCAGCAGCGCCTCTCTGGGTCAGCCCCAGCATTTT. This translates into CASSASLGQPQHF. Looking up the rest from reference TRBV9 and TRBJ1-5 gives the full variable domain: DSGVTQTPKHLITATGQRVTLRCSPRSGDLSVYWYQQSLDQGLQFLIQYYNGEERAKGNILERFSAQQFPDLHSELNLSSLELGDSALYFCASSASLGQPQHFGDGTRLSIL.

The rearrangement links TRBV5-1 to TRBJ1-1; TRBD1 might be the D (5 bases). V was trimmed by 5 bases and J by 3 bases, leaving 8 bases between them. Germline V lookup: CDR1 SGHRS, CDR2 YFSETQ. This CDR3 is 12 amino acids long. This chain's CDR3 is CASRVGDTEAFF. For the CDR3, the DNA is TGCGCCAGCAGGGTGGGGGACACTGAAGCTTTCTTT.

The chain carries TRBV29-1 and TRBJ2-7, with D unresolved. The V and J ends lost 0 bases and 2 bases respectively, with 8 bases between them. Looked up from germline, CDR1 is SQVTM and CDR2 is ANQGSEA. This CDR3 contains 13 residues. CDR3 in amino acids: CSVEDGRTYEQYF. The CDR3 DNA follows: TGCAGCGTTGAAGACGGACGGACCTACGAGCAGTACTTC.

The chain links TRBV24-1 to TRBJ1-1, with D perhaps matching TRBD1 (6 bases). Germline CDR1 and CDR2: KGHDR and SFDVKD. V gave up 4 bases and J gave up 1 base, with 18 bases separating them. There are 17 residues in the CDR3. The CDR3 loop is CATSEEGRDKGNTEAFF. The CDR3 DNA sequence: TGTGCCACCAGTGAAGAGGGCAGGGACAAAGGGAACACTGAAGCTTTCTTT.

The chain links TRBV6-4 to TRBJ2-1; D is perhaps TRBD2 (6 bases). In germline, CDR1 is MRHNA, CDR2 SNTAGT. CDR3 length: 13 amino acids. V was pared by 6 bases and J by 8 bases, with 14 bases between. CDR3: CASSNLVADEQFF. The CDR3 DNA follows: TGTGCCAGCAGCAACCTAGTAGCGGATGAGCAGTTCTTC.

This clonotype was picked up one time. The chain uses TRBV7-6 and TRBJ2-1, with no clear D. Germline V CDR1 and CDR2: SGHVS, FNYEAQ. With 5 bases removed from V and 5 bases from J, the gap between germline ends came to 16 bases. The length of the CDR3 is 15 residues. The CDR3 sequence is CASSPLAGPNNEQFF. The CDR3 bases are TGTGCCAGCAGCCCGCTGGCCGGGCCAAACAATGAGCAGTTCTTC.

This clonotype was seen once. The chain has TRBV6-5 and TRBJ2-7, with D maybe TRBD1 (5 bases). Per germline, CDR1 MNHEY and CDR2 SVGAGI. V dropped 10 bases and J dropped 5 bases, with 12 bases sitting between them. This CDR3 has 11 residues. The CDR3 bases are TGTGCCACCAGGGATTGGGACGAGCAGTACTTC. It translates to CATRDWDEQYF.

This sequence joins TRBV9 and TRBJ2-1, with D maybe TRBD1 (5 bases). The CDR3 consists of 15 residues. Trimming pared 0 bases from V and 6 bases from J, leaving 13 bases between. Germline loops: CDR1 SGDLS, CDR2 YYNGEE. In nucleotides, the CDR3 is TGTGCCAGCAGCGTAGAATCGTCCCAGGGCAATGAGCAGTTCTTC. Its translation: CASSVESSQGNEQFF. Filled out from reference TRBV9 and TRBJ2-1, the complete variable domain reads DSGVTQTPKHLITATGQRVTLRCSPRSGDLSVYWYQQSLDQGLQFLIQYYNGEERAKGNILERFSAQQFPDLHSELNLSSLELGDSALYFCASSVESSQGNEQFFGPGTRLTVL.

The rearrangement uses TRBV5-6 and TRBJ2-5; 10 bases fit TRBD2. The junction had 11 bases not matched to a gene; V was cut back by 4 bases and J by 5 bases. Germline CDR1 is SGHDT and CDR2 is YYEEEE. The CDR3 consists of 16 residues. This CDR3 is CASSPEPGLAFETQYF. CDR3 sequence (DNA): TGTGCCAGCAGCCCGGAGCCGGGACTAGCGTTTGAGACCCAGTACTTC.

The table lists this clonotype with a count of one. This chain joins TRBV6-5 and TRBJ2-3, with 8 bases lining up with TRBD2. This CDR3 is 14 amino acids long. Germline assignment: CDR1 MNHEY and CDR2 SVGAGI. J gave up 7 bases and V 6 bases, and 9 bases lay outside the gene matches. The DNA of the CDR3 is TGTGCCAGCAGCCCTCGGGGGGGCCGATATACGCAGTATTTT. Translated: CASSPRGGRYTQYF.

The chain combines TRBV2 with TRBJ2-7; 8 bases align to TRBD1. Germline V gives CDR1 SNHLY, CDR2 FYNNEI. After removal of 3 bases from V and 1 base from J, the junction contained 8 bases not matched to a gene. This CDR3 spans 16 amino acids. CDR3 protein: CASSDPRDRLSYEQYF. For the CDR3, the DNA is TGTGCCAGCAGTGACCCGAGGGACAGGTTATCCTACGAGCAGTACTTC.

The V and J genes are TRBV20-1 and TRBJ2-7, with 9 bases identical to TRBD1. In germline, CDR1 is DFQATT, CDR2 SNEGSKA (reference sequence). There are 15 residues in the CDR3. Losses at the gene ends were 3 bases for V and 3 bases for J; bases not matched to a gene: 9. The CDR3 sequence is CSASPSDRGFYEQYF. CDR3 nucleotide sequence: TGCAGTGCTAGCCCGTCGGACAGGGGTTTCTACGAGCAGTACTTC.

The chain combines TRBV2 with TRBJ2-3; no definite D call. V was trimmed by 3 bases and J by 2 bases, leaving 15 bases between them. CDR3 length equals 16 residues. Germline assignment: CDR1 SNHLY and CDR2 FYNNEI. This chain's CDR3 is CASSEVRAFNTDTQYF. In nucleotides, the CDR3 is TGTGCCAGCAGTGAGGTACGAGCGTTCAACACAGATACGCAGTATTTT.

The chain employs TRBV12-5 and TRBJ2-3; 14 nucleotides align to TRBD2. J gave up 6 bases and V 1 base, and 9 bases lay outside the gene matches. The germline CDR1 and CDR2 sequences are LGHNT and FRNRAP. The CDR3 totals 18 residues. CDR3 region: CASGLGLAGGPGRDTQYF. The CDR3 region has the DNA TGTGCTAGTGGTTTGGGACTAGCGGGGGGGCCGGGAAGGGATACGCAGTATTTT.

The chain links TRBV25-1 to TRBJ2-5; 8 bases agree with TRBD1. The germline gives CDR1 MGHDK, CDR2 SYGVNS. Trimming at V came to 8 bases and at J to 1 base, leaving 21 bases not matched to a gene. This CDR3 has 19 residues. The CDR3 reads CASSHPRQGAWVGQETQYF. In nucleotides, the CDR3 is TGTGCCAGCTCCCACCCGCGGCAGGGGGCCTGGGTGGGCCAAGAGACCCAGTACTTC. Full variable domain (outside the CDR3, taken from reference TRBV25-1 and TRBJ2-5): EADIYQTPRYLVIGTGKKITLECSQTMGHDKMYWYQQDPGMELHLIHYSYGVNSTEKGDLSSESTVSRIRTEHFPLTLESARPSHTSQYLCASSHPRQGAWVGQETQYFGPGTRLLVL.

A single count supports this clonotype. The rearrangement links TRBV9 to TRBJ1-1; D not resolved. The CDR3 extends over 14 amino acids. V was cut by 0 bases and J by 3 bases, with 9 bases left in between. Germline V gene sequence: CDR1 SGDLS, CDR2 YYNGEE. CDR3 DNA: TGTGCCAGCAGCGTAGACGACGGATACACTGAAGCTTTCTTT. As protein: CASSVDDGYTEAFF.

The chain joins TRBV9 to TRBJ2-4; TRBD1 matches at 9 bases. Per the germline V gene, CDR1 is SGDLS and CDR2 is YYNGEE. This CDR3 comprises 15 residues. V shed 4 bases, J shed 8 bases, and the junction held 10 bases outside the gene matches. The CDR3 sequence: CASSLRGQGKDIQYF. CDR3 coding DNA: TGTGCCAGCAGCCTGAGGGGACAGGGAAAGGACATTCAGTACTTC. Drawing the rest from reference TRBV9 and TRBJ2-4, the complete variable domain is DSGVTQTPKHLITATGQRVTLRCSPRSGDLSVYWYQQSLDQGLQFLIQYYNGEERAKGNILERFSAQQFPDLHSELNLSSLELGDSALYFCASSLRGQGKDIQYFGAGTRLSVL.